This is a list of T cell receptor beta chains from one sample in a study of a mutant IDH1 vaccine in newly diagnosed glioma. TCRdb's copy holds only in-frame clones and misses some; the assay was immunoSEQ multiplex PCR. The top ten clones hold 5% to 6.5% of a sample with tens of thousands of clones, roughly 76% of them seen once. Which antigens these TCRs recognize remains unknown. The sequences come from PBMCs, collected from a glioma patient whose treatment included an IDH1 peptide vaccine. The receptors originated from a man aged 35 to 55 with glioma. The CDR3 runs from the conserved cysteine through the conserved F or W. A D gene is named only where the DNA matches it firmly. Some rows mark clone size as missing; the rest say once, few, many or name a class of expanded clone.

D: .
size: many
V: TRBV30
J: TRBJ2-1
CDR3: CAWAVSSYNEQFF
DNA: TGTGCCTGGGCGGTGAGCTCCTACAATGAGCAGTTCTTC

D: TRBD1
size: .
V: TRBV7-6
J: TRBJ1-5
CDR3: CASSPGTGGDQPQHF
DNA: TGTGCCAGCAGCCCCGGGACAGGGGGTGATCAGCCCCAGCATTTT

D: .
size: once
V: TRBV9
J: TRBJ2-4
CDR3: CASSVVERSSKNIQYF
DNA: TGTGCCAGCAGCGTAGTGGAGAGGAGCAGTAAAAACATTCAGTACTTC

D: .
size: .
V: TRBV5-5
J: TRBJ2-2
CDR3: CASSFDPGELFF
DNA: TGTGCCAGCAGCTTTGACCCCGGGGAGCTGTTTTTT

D: .
size: .
V: TRBV7-2
J: TRBJ1-2
CDR3: CASSLGTKSYGYTF
DNA: TGTGCCAGCAGCTTGGGGACCAAAAGCTATGGCTACACCTTC

D: .
size: once
V: TRBV11-3
J: TRBJ1-5
CDR3: CASTRLKSQRGFNQPQHF
DNA: TGTGCCAGCACCCGACTGAAATCGCAGCGAGGTTTCAATCAGCCCCAGCATTTT

D: .
size: .
V: TRBV10-3
J: TRBJ1-4
CDR3: CAIRGDKRSEKLFF
DNA: TGTGCCATCAGGGGGGACAAGAGGTCCGAAAAACTGTTTTTT

D: TRBD1
size: .
V: TRBV5-4
J: TRBJ1-2
CDR3: CASTVDRGRKRDGYTF
DNA: TGTGCCAGCACCGTTGACAGGGGGCGTAAAAGGGATGGCTACACCTTC

D: TRBD1
size: .
V: TRBV5-4
J: TRBJ1-3
CDR3: CASSLEGRGPNTIYF
DNA: TGTGCCAGCAGCTTGGAGGGCAGGGGGCCAAACACCATATATTTT

D: .
size: .
V: TRBV7-6
J: TRBJ2-3
CDR3: CASSAGDTDTQYF
DNA: TGTGCCAGCAGCGCCGGAGACACAGATACGCAGTATTTT

D: TRBD1
size: .
V: TRBV5-8
J: TRBJ2-1
CDR3: CASSRLGTGIDNEQFF
DNA: TGTGCCAGCAGCCGGTTGGGGACAGGGATAGACAATGAGCAGTTCTTC

D: TRBD2
size: .
V: TRBV11-3
J: TRBJ2-1
CDR3: CASSLGTSGNNEQFF
DNA: TGTGCCAGCAGCTTAGGGACTAGCGGGAACAATGAGCAGTTCTTC

D: .
size: .
V: TRBV30
J: TRBJ1-3
CDR3: CAWRGTYTGNTIYF
DNA: TGTGCCTGGAGGGGGACATACACTGGAAACACCATATATTTT

D: .
size: .
V: TRBV12-5
J: TRBJ1-1
CDR3: CASGLPQRGMNTEAFF
DNA: TGTGCTAGTGGTTTGCCTCAAAGGGGGATGAACACTGAAGCTTTCTTT

D: .
size: .
V: TRBV11-1
J: TRBJ2-7
CDR3: CASSFSPGRSYEQYF
DNA: TGTGCCAGCAGCTTTTCTCCGGGCAGGAGTTACGAGCAGTACTTC

D: .
size: .
V: TRBV7-8
J: TRBJ2-7
CDR3: CASSLGSAPLSYEQYF
DNA: TGTGCCAGCAGCTTGGGCAGTGCCCCCTTATCTTACGAGCAGTACTTC

D: TRBD1
size: .
V: TRBV7-2
J: TRBJ1-5
CDR3: CASSLERGDRGNQPQHF
DNA: TGTGCCAGCAGCTTAGAGCGGGGGGACAGGGGCAATCAGCCCCAGCATTTT

D: TRBD2
size: .
V: TRBV7-6
J: TRBJ2-5
CDR3: CASSLARGSKETQYF
DNA: TGTGCCAGCAGCTTAGCGCGGGGGTCCAAAGAGACCCAGTACTTC

D: TRBD1
size: few
V: TRBV7-7
J: TRBJ1-2
CDR3: CASSLDRGGYTF
DNA: TGTGCTAGCAGCCTGGACAGGGGCGGCTACACCTTC

D: TRBD1
size: .
V: TRBV18
J: TRBJ2-2
CDR3: CASSGTNLGGRTGELFF
DNA: TGTGCCAGCTCGGGGACGAATCTAGGGGGCCGAACCGGGGAGCTGTTTTTT

D: TRBD1
size: .
V: TRBV6-5
J: TRBJ1-3
CDR3: CASRTGVGPGNTIYF
DNA: TGTGCCAGCAGGACAGGGGTCGGACCCGGAAACACCATATATTTT

D: .
size: few
V: TRBV29-1
J: TRBJ2-2
CDR3: CSVVGHTNTGELFF
DNA: TGCAGCGTTGTTGGGCACACGAACACCGGGGAGCTGTTTTTT

D: .
size: .
V: TRBV18
J: TRBJ1-1
CDR3: CASSSSSRGVGTEAFF
DNA: TGTGCCAGCTCATCGAGTAGCCGGGGGGTGGGCACTGAAGCTTTCTTT

D: TRBD2
size: .
V: TRBV7-2
J: TRBJ2-1
CDR3: CASSWSGGSNEQFF
DNA: TGTGCCAGCAGCTGGTCGGGGGGGTCGAATGAGCAGTTCTTC

D: TRBD1
size: .
V: TRBV6-6
J: TRBJ1-4
CDR3: CASSYWTGEREKLFF
DNA: TGTGCCAGCAGTTATTGGACAGGGGAAAGAGAAAAACTGTTTTTT

D: .
size: .
V: TRBV2
J: TRBJ1-2
CDR3: CASSRPTDHYGYTF
DNA: TGTGCCAGCAGCCGCCCGACAGATCACTATGGCTACACCTTC

D: .
size: .
V: TRBV9
J: TRBJ2-7
CDR3: CASSVDPGAYEQYF
DNA: TGTGCCAGCAGCGTTGATCCGGGAGCGTACGAGCAGTACTTC

D: .
size: .
V: TRBV2
J: TRBJ2-5
CDR3: CASSDTGTQYF
DNA: TGTGCCAGCAGTGACACAGGGACCCAGTACTTC

D: TRBD1
size: .
V: TRBV7-9
J: TRBJ2-1
CDR3: CASSGQGAGEQFF
DNA: TGTGCCAGCAGCGGACAGGGGGCAGGAGAGCAGTTCTTC

D: .
size: .
V: TRBV7-7
J: TRBJ2-2
CDR3: CASPGRGTGELFF
DNA: TGTGCTAGCCCGGGACGAGGCACCGGGGAGCTGTTTTTT

D: TRBD1
size: .
V: TRBV2
J: TRBJ2-4
CDR3: CASSDGQGAWLDIQYF
DNA: TGTGCCAGCAGTGACGGACAGGGGGCATGGTTGGACATTCAGTACTTC

D: .
size: .
V: TRBV21-1
J: TRBJ2-5
CDR3: CTSWVGQETQYF
DNA: TGTACCAGCTGGGTGGGGCAAGAGACCCAGTACTTC

D: .
size: .
V: TRBV19
J: TRBJ2-2
CDR3: CATKGGAGELFF
DNA: TGTGCCACTAAGGGGGGAGCCGGGGAGCTGTTTTTT

D: TRBD2
size: .
V: TRBV6-4
J: TRBJ2-5
CDR3: CASSETSGGQETQYF
DNA: TGTGCCAGCAGTGAGACTAGCGGGGGCCAAGAGACCCAGTACTTC

D: .
size: few
V: TRBV6-4
J: TRBJ1-1
CDR3: CASSVTAMNTEAFF
DNA: TGTGCCAGCAGTGTAACCGCTATGAACACTGAAGCTTTCTTT

D: TRBD1
size: .
V: TRBV5-1
J: TRBJ2-7
CDR3: CASSHTGGSSYEQYF
DNA: TGCGCCAGCAGCCACACAGGGGGGAGCTCCTACGAGCAGTACTTC

D: TRBD1
size: .
V: TRBV25-1
J: TRBJ1-2
CDR3: CASSGGTGRLWYGYTF
DNA: TGTGCCAGCAGTGGTGGGACAGGGAGGTTATGGTATGGCTACACCTTC

D: TRBD2
size: .
V: TRBV7-2
J: TRBJ2-5
CDR3: CASRGSGRVQETQYF
DNA: TGTGCCAGCAGAGGTAGCGGGAGGGTTCAAGAGACCCAGTACTTC